The 23 T cell receptor beta chains below were found in one sample sequenced in a study of human T cells and chemical hapten exposure. Stated time point: patch test 1, 2 weeks after DPC sensitization. The treatment was: therapeutic diphenylcyclopropenone sensitization with weekly scalp DPC. TCRdb re-called the RACE reads with MiXCR, one entry per CDR3 protein. The sample includes under 450,000 distinct CDR3 sequences, roughly 5% seen only once; the top ten take under 3%. The specimen was whole blood, collected in connection with sensitization to the hapten diphenylcyclopropenone (DPC). The origin of the receptors is a woman in her 50s with alopecia areata. Some clones in this sample may be carry-over from other donors' samples.

This chain connects TRBV7-6 to TRBJ2-5, with 9 bases aligning to TRBD2. The CDR3 is made up of 17 amino acids. J gave up 4 bases and V 1 base, and 10 bases lay outside the gene matches. Germline CDR1 and CDR2: SGHVS and FNYEAQ. CDR3 in DNA: TGTGCCAGCAGCTTAGGTCCGGAGGCGGGGGGGAGAGAGACCCAGTACTTC. It specifies CASSLGPEAGGRETQYF. The full variable domain, its missing parts supplied by reference TRBV7-6 and TRBJ2-5, is GAGVSQSPRYKVTKRGQDVALRCDPISGHVSLYWYRQALGQGPEFLTYFNYEAQQDKSGLPNDRFSAERPEGSISTLTIQRTEQRDSAMYRCASSLGPEAGGRETQYFGPGTRLLVL.

This clonotype was seen many times. V is TRBV7-9 and J is TRBJ1-1, with 7 bases matching TRBD1. Germline CDR1 reads SEHNR; CDR2 reads FQNEAQ (reference sequence). V was clipped by 10 bases and J by 0 bases; unmatched bases: 5. The CDR3 covers 13 residues. The CDR3 reads CATVTGVNTEAFF. As DNA, the CDR3 is TGTGCCACCGTAACAGGGGTGAACACTGAAGCTTTCTTT.

This clonotype has a handful of counts. The V gene is TRBV7-9, the J gene TRBJ1-2, with D perhaps TRBD1 (5 bases). Looked up from germline, CDR1 is SEHNR and CDR2 is FQNEAQ (reference sequence). Trimming pared 8 bases from V and 3 bases from J, leaving 16 bases between. The CDR3 has 14 residues. CDR3 nucleotides: TGTGCCAGCCTCGCCGAGGGGTACGACTATGGCTACACCTTC. Translated, it gives CASLAEGYDYGYTF. The variable domain in full, completed from reference TRBV7-9 and TRBJ1-2, reads DTGVSQNPRHKITKRGQNVTFRCDPISEHNRLYWYRQTLGQGPEFLTYFQNEAQLEKSRLLSDRFSAERPKGSFSTLEIQRTEQGDSAMYLCASLAEGYDYGYTFGSGTRLTVV.

This clonotype was seen ten or more times. The chain employs TRBV28 and TRBJ1-5; the match to TRBD1 covers 8 bases. CDR3 length equals 17 residues. The J segment lost 0 bases and the V segment lost 3 bases, leaving 7 bases of the junction unmatched. Germline values: CDR1 MDHEN, CDR2 SYDVKM. The DNA for the CDR3 is TGTGCCAGCAGTTTCCTGAGGACAGGGTATAGCAATCAGCCCCAGCATTTT. Protein product: CASSFLRTGYSNQPQHF.

The chain employs TRBV3-1 and TRBJ1-1; no definite D call. V lost 6 bases and J lost 8, with 13 bases in between. Per the germline V gene, CDR1 is LGHDT and CDR2 is YNNKEL (reference sequence). There are 12 residues in the CDR3. CDR3: CASSRATAEAFF. For the CDR3, the DNA is TGTGCCAGCAGTAGGGCCACCGCGGAAGCTTTCTTT. Supplemented by reference TRBV3-1 and TRBJ1-1, the full variable domain reads DTAVSQTPKYLVTQMGNDKSIKCEQNLGHDTMYWYKQDSKKFLKIMFSYNNKELIINETVPNRFSPKSPDKAHLNLHINSLELGDSAVYFCASSRATAEAFFGQGTRLTVV.

This clonotype was counted only a few times. CDR3 residues: CASTQEREVSTDTQYF. The CDR3 DNA sequence: TGTGCCAGCACCCAGGAACGGGAGGTTAGCACAGATACGCAGTATTTT. This sequence joins TRBV2 and TRBJ2-3; 7 bases map to TRBD2. This CDR3 contains 16 residues. Trimming at V came to 7 bases and at J to 0 bases, leaving 10 bases not matched to a gene. Germline loops: CDR1 SNHLY, CDR2 FYNNEI.

The chain employs TRBV5-1 and TRBJ2-3; the match to TRBD2 covers 11 bases. J was trimmed by 5 bases and V by 4 bases; bases with no gene match: 9. CDR1 is SGHRS and CDR2 is YFSETQ in the germline V gene. The CDR3 runs to 16 residues. The CDR3 coding sequence is TGCGCCAGCAGCCCGCTTAGCGGGGGGGCGGGAGATACGCAGTATTTT. Residues: CASSPLSGGAGDTQYF.

The sample holds many counts of this clonotype. This chain links TRBV12-3 or TRBV12-4 with TRBJ2-5; D possibly uses TRBD1 or TRBD2 (6 bases each). The CDR3 spans 15 residues. V lost 4 bases, J lost 5 bases, and 17 bases lay in between. The CDR3, as DNA: TGTGCCAGCAGTTGGGGGGCAGGGGTAGGGGAGACCCAGTACTTC. Its translation: CASSWGAGVGETQYF.

This clonotype occurred many times. The chain has TRBV13 and TRBJ1-1; D uncertain. The CDR3 is 14 amino acids. V lost 1 base and J 4 bases, leaving 10 bases between the germline ends. CDR1 and CDR2 from the germline V gene are PRHDT and FYEKMQ (reference sequence). This CDR3 is CASSLEGRRTEAFF. For the CDR3, the DNA is TGTGCCAGCAGCTTAGAGGGCAGACGCACTGAAGCTTTCTTT.

This clonotype was observed at least ten times. The chain employs TRBV27 and TRBJ1-5; D unresolved. Germline values: CDR1 MNHEY, CDR2 SMNVEV (reference sequence). V shed 0 bases and J shed 9 bases, with 12 bases lying between them. The CDR3 runs 14 residues. The CDR3 loop reads CASSLSGALWPQHF. The CDR3 DNA is TGTGCCAGCAGTTTATCAGGAGCCCTTTGGCCCCAGCATTTT.

The rearrangement uses TRBV4-2 and TRBJ1-4; D call uncertain. This CDR3 has 15 amino acids. Per germline, CDR1 LGHNA and CDR2 YNFKEQ. Trimming took off 0 bases at V and 3 bases at J, with 8 bases between the two ends. CDR3 DNA: TGTGCCAGCAGCCAAGAGTTCCAGTCTAATGAAAAACTGTTTTTT. It codes for CASSQEFQSNEKLFF.

This clonotype was counted between two and nine times. V usage is TRBV7-2 and J usage is TRBJ2-3; D remains unclear. V lost 2 bases and J lost 2, with 8 bases in between. CDR1 is SGHTA, CDR2 FQGNSA, per germline. This CDR3 has 14 residues. CDR3 in DNA: TGTGCCAGCAGCTTAAACAGAGCCACAGATACGCAGTATTTT. It is translated as CASSLNRATDTQYF.

The sample holds many counts of this clonotype. This chain joins TRBV4-3 and TRBJ1-1, with TRBD1 identical over 8 bases. The germline V gene encodes CDR1 LGHNA and CDR2 YSLEER. The CDR3 loop spans 16 amino acids. V was pared by 1 base and J by 7 bases, with 11 bases of the junction left unmatched. The CDR3 bases are TGCGCCAGCAGCCAAGCCGGTCCAGGGGGCATCGTTGAAGCTTTCTTT. Translation gives CASSQAGPGGIVEAFF.

In this sample, this clonotype turned up many times. The rearrangement links TRBV28 to TRBJ2-7; D is unresolved. Germline V lookup: CDR1 MDHEN, CDR2 SYDVKM. V was cut by 5 bases and J by 5 bases, with 13 bases left in between. The CDR3 runs to 13 residues. The CDR3 DNA is TGTGCCAGCAGTCCTCTTTACTACAACGAGCAGTACTTC. Amino acid sequence: CASSPLYYNEQYF.

This clonotype was detected ten times or more. The chain recombines TRBV21-1 with TRBJ1-1. TRBV21-1 is deemed a pseudogene. The CDR3 is 15 residues long. The CDR3 reads CASSKVRQLNTEAFF. The CDR3 region has the DNA TGTGCCAGCAGCAAAGTAAGGCAGCTTAACACTGAAGCTTTCTTT.

This clonotype was detected many times. This chain joins TRBV29-1 and TRBJ2-7; 7 bases line up with TRBD1. Trimming cost V 5 bases and J 4 bases; bases outside gene matches: 8. The CDR3 covers 13 residues. Germline V gene lookup returns CDR1 SQVTM and CDR2 ANQGSEA. The CDR3 coding sequence is TGCAGCGTTTCTGACAGGGCAAAGTACGAGCAGTACTTC. It codes for CSVSDRAKYEQYF.

This clonotype was picked up a small number of times. V usage is TRBV20-1 and J usage is TRBJ1-3; the D gene is possibly TRBD1 (5 bases). Trimming pared 3 bases from V and 2 bases from J, leaving 8 bases between. Looked up from germline, CDR1 is DFQATT and CDR2 is SNEGSKA (reference sequence). CDR3 length: 13 residues. DNA of the CDR3: TGCAGTGCTAGCCCAGGGACTGGAAACACCATATATTTT. Its protein product is CSASPGTGNTIYF.

There are many counts of this clonotype. This chain joins TRBV3-1 and TRBJ1-5; D is ambiguous. The length of the CDR3 is 14 residues. V lost 3 bases and J lost 3, with 9 bases in between. Germline-derived CDR1 and CDR2 are LGHDT and YNNKEL (reference sequence). The CDR3 is CASSQGKANQPQHF. In DNA form, the CDR3 reads TGTGCCAGCAGCCAGGGGAAGGCCAATCAGCCCCAGCATTTT.

Ten or more counts support this clonotype. The chain combines TRBV6-1 with TRBJ2-3; a weak D match, TRBD1 (7 bases). Between the trimmed V and J ends, which lost 4 bases and 2 bases, there was a span of 13 bases. The CDR3 totals 15 residues. Looked up from germline, CDR1 is MNHNS and CDR2 is SASEGT. The chain's CDR3 is CASSVPRGVTDTQYF. As DNA, the CDR3 is TGTGCCAGCAGTGTCCCCAGGGGGGTCACAGATACGCAGTATTTT.

This clonotype has only a few counts. The chain employs TRBV6-1 and TRBJ1-5; D unresolved. The V gene's germline CDR1 is MNHNS and CDR2 SASEGT. V was trimmed by 10 bases and J by 7 bases, leaving 17 bases between them. This CDR3 region has 13 residues. In nucleotides, the CDR3 is TGTGCCATCATGGACGGGCCAGGCCAGCCCCAGCATTTT. This codes for CAIMDGPGQPQHF.

The table lists this clonotype with a few counts. The chain is built from TRBV7-9 and TRBJ2-1; the D is unclear. This CDR3 region has 11 residues. Trimming left V 3 bases short and J 8 bases short, with 5 bases between. CDR1 is SEHNR and CDR2 is FQNEAQ in the germline V gene (reference sequence). Written as DNA, the CDR3 is TGTGCCAGCAGCTTTAGGGATGAGCAGTTCTTC. It encodes CASSFRDEQFF.

Many counts were recorded for this clonotype. The rearrangement links TRBV5-1 to TRBJ1-4; D perhaps matches TRBD1 (5 bases). CDR3 length equals 13 residues. CDR1 is SGHRS, CDR2 YFSETQ, per germline. Trimming took 7 bases from V and 7 from J, leaving 14 bases between them. The CDR3 loop reads CASREEGFEKLFF. The CDR3 DNA reads as TGCGCCAGCCGGGAAGAGGGGTTTGAAAAACTGTTTTTT.

This clonotype occurred a few times. This chain uses TRBV5-1 with TRBJ2-3, with D perhaps TRBD2 (5 bases). This CDR3 spans 17 amino acids. Trimming removed 0 bases at V and 0 bases at J, with 14 bases between. Germline assignment: CDR1 SGHRS and CDR2 YFSETQ. In DNA form, the CDR3 reads TGCGCCAGCAGCTTGGCCTTGGCGGGCTCTAGCACAGATACGCAGTATTTT. Translated: CASSLALAGSSTDTQYF.